The clone carrying this TCR beta chain was detected ten times or more. Antigen: not known. The data originate from a study of regulatory T cells in long-lasting Graves disease. Study details: Positivity for TSH receptor antibodies plus over 5 years of antithyroid drugs meant persistent Graves' disease. Overall study findings and caveats: The analysis examined peripheral blood only and excluded thyroid tissue. Persistent disease exhibited a predilection for TRBV28, TRBJ1-2 and TRBJ2-5.

The CDR3 runs 13 residues. The germline V and J ends were trimmed by 3 bases and 4 bases, with 7 bases remaining between them. In germline, CDR1 is MNHEY, CDR2 SMNVEV (reference sequence). Sequencing libraries for TCR beta were prepared with iRepertoire HTBI primers and Arm-PCR of CDR3 regions. Original data processing: Segment identification across samples yielded 60 or so TRBV and about 14 TRBJ segments. From the multiplex PCR reads, TCRdb called clonotypes with MiXCR, one entry per CDR3 protein. The V and J calls follow TCRdb's processing rather than the paper's. The table has around 500,000 distinct CDR3 sequences, about a fifth seen once; the top ten hold approximately 7.8%. Time point here: persistent/refractory GD, antithyroid drugs over 5 years with positive TRAb. After RNA was extracted from PBMCs, the TCR library was made from it.

The chain combines TRBV27 with TRBJ1-5; no clear D gene. This clonotype was sampled from a female donor with Graves disease. The input for sequencing was peripheral blood mononuclear cells (PBMCs), taken when the disease was refractory, from a patient treated with antithyroid drugs. The chain's CDR3 is CASSFRSNQPQHF. For the CDR3, the DNA is TGTGCCAGCAGTTTTAGGTCGAATCAGCCCCAGCATTTT.